The T cell receptor (beta chain) under discussion was sequenced for a study of blood T cells in healthy people across ages. The study's findings and limits: A strong correlation was found between TCR beta diversity and the percentage of naive T cells.

This clonotype has more than one count but fewer than ten. What it recognizes is unknown. Next came a second PCR, run for about 7 to 12 cycles, which used a sample-barcoded 5' primer along with a J-beta primer mix. CDR3-containing paired-end reads numbering at least 3 million came from each sample. TCRdb ran MiXCR on the 5' RACE reads and lists one entry per CDR3 protein. The sample lists 730,000 or so distinct CDR3 sequences, approximately 40% occurring once. Isolation recovered at least 7 million PBMCs from every sample. V dropped 6 bases and J dropped 4 bases, with 21 bases sitting between them. Germline CDR1 and CDR2: DFQATT and SNEGSKA (reference sequence). This CDR3 is 15 amino acids long.

The sequence was collected from a man at least 80 years old in good health. The rearrangement uses TRBV20-1 and TRBJ1-1, with D possibly TRBD1 on 6 matching bases. Sample: blood. The CDR3 coding sequence is TGCAGTGCCAAGACCCTGACAGGTTTAGGCACTGAAGCTTTCTTT. Its protein is CSAKTLTGLGTEAFF.